This record looks at one T cell receptor (beta chain) sequence and its context. Antigen unknown. This entry is derived from a study of graft-versus-host responses after intestinal transplantation. Study-level background: Multivisceral, liver-intestinal, or isolated intestinal grafts were transplanted into recipients.

General study points: High graft-versus-host to host-versus-graft T cell clonal ratios marked allografts of patients with graft-donor macrochimerism.

J gave up 0 bases and V 5 bases, and 2 bases lay outside the gene matches. The germline V gene has CDR1 SEHNR and CDR2 FQNEAQ (reference sequence). The CDR3 spans 14 residues. The repertoire was sequenced with immunoSEQ multiplex PCR; TCRdb's copy has only in-frame clones and lacks some. The table includes under 45,000 clones, 85% to 90% detected once. The source of this sequence is a human patient who received an intestinal transplant, so some T cells may come from the graft donor. The material sequenced was PBMCs, taken around 270 days after transplant. The chain links TRBV7-9 to TRBJ2-3; TRBD2 aligns across 7 bases. The CDR3 region is CASSRGDSTDTQYF. The CDR3, as DNA: TGTGCCAGCAGCCGGGGGGACAGCACAGATACGCAGTATTTT. Looking up the rest from reference TRBV7-9 and TRBJ2-3 gives the full variable domain: DTGVSQNPRHKITKRGQNVTFRCDPISEHNRLYWYRQTLGQGPEFLTYFQNEAQLEKSRLLSDRFSAERPKGSFSTLEIQRTEQGDSAMYLCASSRGDSTDTQYFGPGTRLTVL.